A selection of T cell receptor beta chains follows, all from one sample in a study of shared clonotypes between healthy human individuals. Clones were read by immunoSEQ multiplex PCR, and TCRdb kept only the in-frame ones, dropping some. The sample has over 2 million clones, 85% to 95% seen once; the top ten hold around 0.13%. Sequencing input: naive CD4+ T cells sorted from blood. These receptors were obtained from a man between 18 and 29 years old in good health. Both conserved end residues are part of each CDR3. Fields, in order: J gene, V gene, D gene, CDR3 protein. The D gene is left open where the match is weak.

TRBJ2-7,TRBV9,NA,CASSVTSGSEQYF
TRBJ1-1,TRBV5-1,NA,CASSLKGESTEAFF
TRBJ2-3,TRBV9,TRBD1,CASSVTGTGTDTQYF
TRBJ1-3,TRBV7-2,NA,CASGRSGDSGNTIYF
TRBJ1-2,TRBV5-6,NA,CASSFAPHQGRWGYTF
TRBJ1-1,TRBV5-6,NA,CASSWGPTGTTEAFF
TRBJ1-5,TRBV30,TRBD1,CAWSIGTGSQPQHF
TRBJ2-1,TRBV11-2,NA,CASSSRLGQFF
TRBJ2-5,TRBV15,NA,CATSGGWVETQYF
TRBJ1-1,TRBV2,NA,CASSEQGNTEAFF
TRBJ2-5,TRBV10-1,NA,CASSPRIGTQYF
TRBJ1-2,TRBV6-5,NA,CASSVILNYGYTF
TRBJ2-1,TRBV2,TRBD2,CASSVKPGLATNEQFF
TRBJ2-3,TRBV6-5,TRBD2,CASSPGLAWDTQYF
TRBJ1-1,TRBV29-1,NA,CSVDRNTEAFF
TRBJ1-2,TRBV5-4,NA,CASSLKNNYGYTF
TRBJ1-6,TRBV7-2,NA,CASSLAVSVGNSPLHF
TRBJ1-1,TRBV15,NA,CAISQFLGTEAFF
TRBJ2-7,TRBV7-8,TRBD2,CASSKGTSSYTYEQYF
TRBJ1-6,TRBV6-5,NA,CASSYSGGYNSPLHF
TRBJ1-3,TRBV6-1,NA,CASSDRQRGSSGNTIYF
TRBJ2-7,TRBV28,NA,CASSPSSVNSYEQYF
TRBJ1-2,TRBV2,NA,CASSDHGTANYGYTF
TRBJ1-1,TRBV6-5,TRBD1,CATSYRTGPAGTEAFF
TRBJ1-6,TRBV28,TRBD1,CASNPLPDRGLYNSPLHF
TRBJ2-5,TRBV29-1,TRBD1,CSYRGQGLETQYF
TRBJ2-7,TRBV7-2,NA,CASSKPGFSYEQYF
TRBJ2-2,TRBV28,NA,CASSPGTIPGELFF
TRBJ1-5,TRBV4-1,NA,CASSQGESSNQPQHF
TRBJ2-3,TRBV7-9,NA,CATPGAAGDTQYF
TRBJ1-1,TRBV30,NA,CAWRGGNWMNTEAFF
TRBJ2-3,TRBV6-5,TRBD2,CASSSSGGSSGDTQYF
TRBJ2-5,TRBV5-4,NA,CASSLSVSQETQYF
TRBJ2-1,TRBV7-2,NA,CASSSRAGYNEQFF
TRBJ2-3,TRBV6-5,NA,CASSLGQTHTDTQYF
TRBJ1-3,TRBV19,NA,CASSNPGLTGNTIYF
TRBJ1-1,TRBV7-2,NA,CASSLWGGAQGTEAFF
TRBJ2-3,TRBV7-2,TRBD2,CASSLLASGPSTDTQYF
TRBJ1-1,TRBV10-1,NA,CASKEDMNTEAFF
TRBJ1-1,TRBV5-5,NA,CASSLYPGADTEAFF
TRBJ2-2,TRBV10-3,NA,CAISASGPTGELFF
TRBJ2-1,TRBV5-1,TRBD1,CASSIIQGANNEQFF
TRBJ2-3,TRBV5-1,NA,CASHQGDTQYF
TRBJ2-7,TRBV27,NA,CASRLTLTEEQYF
TRBJ2-7,TRBV6-1,NA,CASSGDTPYEQYF
TRBJ2-3,TRBV5-1,NA,CASSLAVITDTQYF
TRBJ1-5,TRBV7-8,NA,CASSFSTRYQPQHF
TRBJ2-3,TRBV10-3,TRBD2,CAISESSGGRTDTQYF
TRBJ2-2,TRBV19,TRBD1,CASSNMGQGRDTGELFF
TRBJ2-7,TRBV5-1,NA,CASSGGSSNSYEQYF
TRBJ2-7,TRBV5-1,TRBD1,CASSLGQGAEEQYF
TRBJ2-1,TRBV20-1,NA,CSAWTHNEQFF
TRBJ1-2,TRBV7-9,NA,CASSLDTRGYTF
TRBJ1-2,TRBV6-5,NA,CASSYSGAGGYTF
TRBJ2-7,TRBV30,TRBD2,CAWGLAGPYEQYF
TRBJ2-3,TRBV7-9,NA,CASSLSAGPTDTQYF
TRBJ1-5,TRBV28,NA,CASSYLVDSQPQHF